A single sample gave rise to the 20 T cell receptor beta chains below, sequenced in a study of regulatory T cells in long-lasting Graves disease. TCR beta libraries were built with iRepertoire HTBI primers and Arm-PCR of CDR3 regions. TCRdb passed the multiplex PCR reads through MiXCR, listing each CDR3 protein once. In the table there are under 450,000 distinct CDR3 sequences, around 20% of which are singletons. Regarding time point: persistent/refractory GD, antithyroid drugs over 5 years with positive TRAb. Preparation of the TCR library used RNA extracted from PBMCs. The source material was peripheral blood mononuclear cells (PBMCs), sampled when the disease was refractory, from a patient treated with antithyroid drugs. The receptors originated from a female donor with Graves disease.

V gene TRBV6-1 combines with J gene TRBJ2-3; TRBD1 matches 7 bases. V shed 7 bases, J shed 3 bases, and the junction held 10 bases outside the gene matches. The CDR3 spans 15 residues. Germline CDR1 MNHNS, CDR2 SASEGT. The chain's CDR3 is CASIFGQVRTDTQYF. CDR3 DNA: TGTGCCAGCATCTTTGGACAGGTTCGGACAGATACGCAGTATTTT.

This clonotype was seen only a few times. The chain couples TRBV7-9 to TRBJ1-1, with D hard to call. The germline CDR1 and CDR2 sequences are SEHNR and FQNEAQ (reference sequence). The CDR3 covers 11 residues. Trimming took off 3 bases at V and 7 bases at J, with 6 bases between the two ends. This CDR3 reads CASSFGNEAFF. The DNA of the CDR3 is TGTGCCAGCAGCTTTGGGAATGAAGCTTTCTTT.

This clonotype showed up many times. The chain uses TRBV11-1 and TRBJ2-7; D remains unclear. Germline values: CDR1 SGHAT, CDR2 FQDESV (reference sequence). The ends were cut back, 5 bases at V and 4 bases at J, with 15 bases in the middle. The CDR3 contains 14 residues. The CDR3 loop reads CASSLRPGLYEQYF. The CDR3 nucleotides read TGTGCCAGCAGCCTCAGACCTGGCCTATACGAGCAGTACTTC.

This rearrangement joins TRBV5-4 to TRBJ1-1; a possible D gene is TRBD1 (5 bases). Trimming took off 6 bases at V and 4 bases at J, with 16 bases between the two ends. The CDR3 spans 14 residues. Germline V gene lookup returns CDR1 SGHNT and CDR2 YYREEE (reference sequence). For the CDR3, the DNA is TGTGCCAGCAACGACGTCGGGGGATTCACTGAAGCTTTCTTT. Translated: CASNDVGGFTEAFF.

A note on this clonotype: A much larger clone differs from this one at a single base, so this may be a read error. The chain combines TRBV28 with TRBJ2-7; TRBD2 might be the D (5 bases). The germline CDR1 and CDR2 sequences are MDHEN and SYDVKM. This CDR3 has 13 residues. CDR3 nucleotides: TGTGCCAGCAGTTTAGTGGAGGTAGGCGAGCAGTGCTTC. It specifies CASSLVEVGEQCF.

The chain uses TRBV7-9 and TRBJ2-7; the D gene is possibly TRBD1 (6 bases). The CDR3 has 15 residues. The V end was cut by 5 bases, the J end by 0 bases, with 14 bases between. Germline V gene lookup returns CDR1 SEHNR and CDR2 FQNEAQ (reference sequence). CDR3 residues: CASSNPGHSSYEQYF. Written as DNA, the CDR3 is TGTGCCAGCAGCAATCCGGGACACAGCTCCTACGAGCAGTACTTC.

The chain has TRBV30 and TRBJ2-2; 9 nucleotides match TRBD1. CDR3 size: 16 residues. Germline V gives CDR1 GTSNPN, CDR2 SVGIG (reference sequence). Trimming took 2 bases from V and 5 from J; bases not matched to a gene: 9. CDR3 in DNA: TGTGCCTGGAGTCACAGGGGGCGCCGAATGACCGGGGAGCTGTTTTTT. Translating it yields CAWSHRGRRMTGELFF.

In this sample, this clonotype turned up a few times. This could be a read error, since a much larger clone is one nucleotide away. This CDR3 is missing its conserved last phenylalanine or tryptophan, likely due to a read error. The rearrangement uses TRBV28 and TRBJ2-5; D may correspond to TRBD1 or TRBD2 (5 bases each). This CDR3 contains 18 residues. The V gene lost 6 bases and the J gene lost 0 bases, with 23 bases spanning the gap. Per the germline V gene, CDR1 is MDHEN and CDR2 is SYDVKM. The CDR3 nucleotides are TGTGCCAGCAGAGATCTGGGACCGACGGATAGGTACCAAGAGACCCAGTACTCC. Translated, it gives CASRDLGPTDRYQETQYS.

This clonotype has only a few counts. The rearrangement links TRBV9 to TRBJ1-2, with 7 bases lining up with TRBD1. Germline V gives CDR1 SGDLS, CDR2 YYNGEE. Losses at the gene ends were 0 bases for V and 5 bases for J; bases not matched to a gene: 4. The CDR3 runs to 14 residues. The CDR3 reads CASSVDWTGYGYTF. The CDR3 DNA reads TGTGCCAGCAGCGTAGACTGGACAGGATATGGCTACACCTTC. Based on the CDR3 plus reference TRBV9 and TRBJ1-2, the full variable domain is DSGVTQTPKHLITATGQRVTLRCSPRSGDLSVYWYQQSLDQGLQFLIQYYNGEERAKGNILERFSAQQFPDLHSELNLSSLELGDSALYFCASSVDWTGYGYTFGSGTRLTVV.

The V call is TRBV9, the J call TRBJ1-2; D gene unclear. This CDR3 spans 13 amino acids. V gave up 3 bases and J gave up 4 bases, with 10 bases separating them. The V gene's germline CDR1 is SGDLS and CDR2 YYNGEE. DNA for the CDR3: TGTGCCAGCAGCGCCGCCTACGCCTATGGCTACACCTTC. As protein: CASSAAYAYGYTF. The full variable domain, rest sourced from reference TRBV9 and TRBJ1-2, is DSGVTQTPKHLITATGQRVTLRCSPRSGDLSVYWYQQSLDQGLQFLIQYYNGEERAKGNILERFSAQQFPDLHSELNLSSLELGDSALYFCASSAAYAYGYTFGSGTRLTVV.

This clonotype was counted ten times or more. V gene TRBV28 combines with J gene TRBJ1-2, with unresolved D. Trimming shortened V by 2 bases and J by 4 bases, and 8 bases separated the two germline ends. Germline-derived CDR1 and CDR2 are MDHEN and SYDVKM. The CDR3 consists of 13 residues. DNA for the CDR3: TGTGCCAGCAGTTTAAGGTCCTCCTATGGCTACACCTTC. Its translation: CASSLRSSYGYTF.

On this clonotype: This may arise from a read error, as a much more abundant clone is one base away. Written as DNA, the CDR3 is TGTGCCAGCAGTTTTAAACTAACCCAGCTCTCCTACGAGCAGTGCTTC. It specifies CASSFKLTQLSYEQCF. V is TRBV28 and J is TRBJ2-7, with D uncertain. The CDR3 loop spans 16 amino acids. Germline V gives CDR1 MDHEN, CDR2 SYDVKM.

In this sample, this clonotype turned up many times. This chain links TRBV15 with TRBJ2-5; a possible D gene is TRBD1 (5 bases). The CDR3 runs to 14 residues. In germline, CDR1 is LNHNV, CDR2 YYDKDF (reference sequence). V lost 8 bases and J lost 2, with 15 bases in between. DNA for the CDR3: TGTGCCACCGGGCCCAGGACACATCAAGAGACCCAGTACTTC. It encodes CATGPRTHQETQYF.

This clonotype was found a few times. V and J are TRBV18 and TRBJ1-1, with TRBD1 matching 9 bases. The junction had 1 base not matched to a gene; V was cut back by 5 bases and J by 0 bases. Looked up from germline, CDR1 is KGHSH and CDR2 is LQKENI. The length of the CDR3 is 14 residues. The CDR3 nucleotides are TGTGCCAGCTCAGGGGACAGGGTGAACACTGAAGCTTTCTTT. Protein product: CASSGDRVNTEAFF.

This clonotype was observed a handful of times. The gene calls are TRBV5-1 and TRBJ1-5, with D hard to call. The CDR3 sequence is 16 residues long. CDR1 and CDR2 (germline): SGHRS, YFSETQ. V was trimmed by 0 bases and J by 0 bases, leaving 10 bases between them. CDR3 sequence (DNA): TGCGCCAGCAGCTTGGCCCGGCCGGATAGCAATCAGCCCCAGCATTTT. Its protein is CASSLARPDSNQPQHF.

This clonotype has only a few counts. The rearrangement joins TRBV19 to TRBJ1-5, with D maybe TRBD1 (5 bases). This CDR3 contains 15 residues. V lost 8 bases to trimming and J lost 6 bases, with 20 bases between them. The germline V gene encodes CDR1 LNHDA and CDR2 SQIVND (reference sequence). Here the CDR3 DNA reads TGTGCCAGTTCCCCCGCCGGGGGGTTGGGTCAGCCCCAGCATTTT. Its protein is CASSPAGGLGQPQHF.

At least ten counts were recorded for this clonotype. The rearrangement uses TRBV29-1 and TRBJ1-1; D unclear. CDR1 SQVTM and CDR2 ANQGSEA come from the germline V gene. V was shortened by 6 bases and J by 5 bases, with 16 bases between the two germline ends. The length of the CDR3 is 13 residues. The CDR3 loop is CSVVLGPLTEAFF. The CDR3 nucleotides read TGCAGCGTCGTGTTAGGCCCCTTGACTGAAGCTTTCTTT.

This clonotype has at least ten counts. The V call is TRBV7-2, the J call TRBJ1-5; no clear D. This CDR3 has 13 residues. Germline-derived CDR1 and CDR2 are SGHTA and FQGNSA. Trimming stripped 5 bases from V and 5 bases from J, with 10 bases between. CDR3 protein: CASSLLHDQPQHF. The CDR3 DNA reads as TGTGCCAGCAGCCTCCTACACGATCAGCCCCAGCATTTT. Based on the CDR3 plus reference TRBV7-2 and TRBJ1-5, the full variable domain is GAGVSQSPSNKVTEKGKDVELRCDPISGHTALYWYRQSLGQGLEFLIYFQGNSAPDKSGLPSDRFSAERTGGSVSTLTIQRTQQEDSAVYLCASSLLHDQPQHFGDGTRLSIL.

This clonotype was counted many times. The V call is TRBV20-1, the J call TRBJ1-1; maybe TRBD1 (5 bases). CDR3 length: 11 residues. Germline V gene lookup returns CDR1 DFQATT and CDR2 SNEGSKA (reference sequence). The V and J ends lost 1 base and 5 bases respectively, with 5 bases between them. The CDR3 here is CSARGGTEAFF. Written as DNA, the CDR3 is TGCAGTGCTAGAGGGGGGACTGAAGCTTTCTTT.

The gene calls are TRBV11-3 and TRBJ2-3; D is perhaps TRBD2 (6 bases). Per germline, CDR1 SGHNT and CDR2 YENEEA. V shed 5 bases and J shed 3 bases, with 12 bases lying between them. The length of the CDR3 is 14 residues. CDR3 in DNA: TGTGCCAGCAGCCTCAGCGGGCTGACAGATACGCAGTATTTT. It yields the protein CASSLSGLTDTQYF.